These T cell receptor beta chains were read from a single sample in a study of shared clonotypes between healthy human individuals. Clones were read by immunoSEQ multiplex PCR, and TCRdb kept only the in-frame ones, dropping some. The sample has around 2.3 million clones, around 95% seen once. The sequenced material came from naive CD4+ T cells sorted from blood. These receptors were taken from a man aged 18 to 30 in good health. Each CDR3 is given with its conserved first and last residue. The order of the fields is J gene, D gene, clone size, V gene, CDR3 DNA, CDR3 protein. A D gene is named only where the DNA matches it firmly. The size of a clone is reported for some rows only, either as once, few or many, or as a class for expanded clones.

>TRBJ2-3|TRBD2|-|TRBV9
TGTGCCAGCAGCGTAGTGACTAGCGGGAGTATTGATACGCAGTATTTT
CASSVVTSGSIDTQYF
>TRBJ2-7|-|-|TRBV29-1
TGCAGCGCGCTGCGGCAGGGCTCCTACGAGCAGTACTTC
CSALRQGSYEQYF
>TRBJ2-7|-|-|TRBV5-1
TGCGCCAGCAGCGAAGAGCAGGGCGAGCAGTACTTC
CASSEEQGEQYF
>TRBJ2-7|TRBD2|-|TRBV6-1
TGTGCCAGCAGTGAAGCCCGACTAGCAACCTACGAGCAGTACTTC
CASSEARLATYEQYF
>TRBJ1-5|TRBD1|few|TRBV7-9
TGTGCCAGCAGCTCGGGACAGGGGCGCAATCAGCCCCAGCATTTT
CASSSGQGRNQPQHF
>TRBJ1-6|TRBD1|-|TRBV2
TGTGCCAGCAGGAGGGACAGGGTAAATTCACCCCTCCACTTT
CASRRDRVNSPLHF
>TRBJ2-2|-|-|TRBV30
TGTGCCTGGAGGACAGCGAACACCGGGGAGCTGTTTTTT
CAWRTANTGELFF
>TRBJ1-3|TRBD1|-|TRBV5-1
TGCGCCAGCAACCAGGGGGGCGTCGGAAACACCATATATTTT
CASNQGGVGNTIYF
>TRBJ1-2|-|once|TRBV10-3
TGTGCCATCAGTGATGAGGGGGGCTATGGCTACACCTTC
CAISDEGGYGYTF
>TRBJ2-3|TRBD2|-|TRBV10-3
TGTGCCATCAGTGTGGGTAGCGGGGGATATACAGATACGCAGTATTTT
CAISVGSGGYTDTQYF